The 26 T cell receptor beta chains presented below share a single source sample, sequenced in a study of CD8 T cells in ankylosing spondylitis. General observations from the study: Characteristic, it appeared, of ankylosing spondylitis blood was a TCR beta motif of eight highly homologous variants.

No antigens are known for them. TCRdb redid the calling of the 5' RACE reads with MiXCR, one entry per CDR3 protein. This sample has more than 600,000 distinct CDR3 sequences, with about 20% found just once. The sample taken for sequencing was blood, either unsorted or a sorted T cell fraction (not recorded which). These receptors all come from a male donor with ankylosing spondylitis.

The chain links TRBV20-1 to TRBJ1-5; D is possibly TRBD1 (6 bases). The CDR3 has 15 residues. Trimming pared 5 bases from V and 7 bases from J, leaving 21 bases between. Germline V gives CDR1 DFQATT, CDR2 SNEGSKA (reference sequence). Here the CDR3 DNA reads TGCAGTGCTTCCCTTAGGGGGAGGGTAGGACAGCCCCAGCATTTT. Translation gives CSASLRGRVGQPQHF.

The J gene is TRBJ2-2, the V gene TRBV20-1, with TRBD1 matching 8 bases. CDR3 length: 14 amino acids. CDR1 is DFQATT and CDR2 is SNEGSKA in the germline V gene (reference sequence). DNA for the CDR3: TGCAGCATTGCTAAACAGGGGGACACCGGGGAGCTGTTTTTT. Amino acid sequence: CSIAKQGDTGELFF.

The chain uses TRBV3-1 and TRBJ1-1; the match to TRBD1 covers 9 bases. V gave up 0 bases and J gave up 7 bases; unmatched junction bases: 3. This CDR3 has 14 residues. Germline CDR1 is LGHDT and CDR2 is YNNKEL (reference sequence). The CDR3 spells CASSQEATGGEAFF. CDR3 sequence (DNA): TGTGCCAGCAGCCAAGAAGCGACAGGGGGTGAAGCTTTCTTT.

As DNA, the CDR3 is TGCAGTGCTAGAGATTTGGGTGTAGGGGGGAACACTGAAGCTTTCTTT. Its protein product is CSARDLGVGGNTEAFF. The chain has TRBV20-1 and TRBJ1-1; perhaps TRBD1 as D (6 bases). Trimming left V 0 bases short and J 1 base short, with 15 bases between. The CDR3 covers 16 residues. The germline V gene encodes CDR1 DFQATT and CDR2 SNEGSKA (reference sequence).

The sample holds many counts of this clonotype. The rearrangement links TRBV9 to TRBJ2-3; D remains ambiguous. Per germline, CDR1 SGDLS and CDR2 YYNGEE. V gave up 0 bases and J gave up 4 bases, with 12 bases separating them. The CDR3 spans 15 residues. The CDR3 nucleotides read TGTGCCAGCAGCGTAGAAGGGTTTGGCGCAGATACGCAGTATTTT. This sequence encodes CASSVEGFGADTQYF.

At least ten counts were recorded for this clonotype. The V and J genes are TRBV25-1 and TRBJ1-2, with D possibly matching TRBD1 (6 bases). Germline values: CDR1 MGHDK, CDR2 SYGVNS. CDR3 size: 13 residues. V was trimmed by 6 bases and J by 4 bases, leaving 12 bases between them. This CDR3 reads CASSEGGIYGYTF. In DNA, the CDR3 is TGTGCCAGCAGCGAAGGGGGTATCTATGGCTACACCTTC.

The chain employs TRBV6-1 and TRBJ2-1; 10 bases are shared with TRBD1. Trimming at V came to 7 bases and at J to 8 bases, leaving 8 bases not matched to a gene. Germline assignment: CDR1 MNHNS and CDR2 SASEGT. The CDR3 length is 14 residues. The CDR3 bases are TGTGCCAGCAAAGCGGGACAGGGGCGAGATGAGCAGTTCTTC. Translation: CASKAGQGRDEQFF.

The CDR3 coding sequence is TGTGCCAGCAGCCCAGGGGGCCCGAATTACGAGCAGTACTTC. Protein: CASSPGGPNYEQYF. The chain employs TRBV7-8 and TRBJ2-7; 8 bases agree with TRBD1. CDR1 SGHVS and CDR2 FQNEAQ come from the germline V gene. This CDR3 spans 14 amino acids. Trimming at V came to 5 bases and at J to 4 bases, leaving 7 bases not matched to a gene.

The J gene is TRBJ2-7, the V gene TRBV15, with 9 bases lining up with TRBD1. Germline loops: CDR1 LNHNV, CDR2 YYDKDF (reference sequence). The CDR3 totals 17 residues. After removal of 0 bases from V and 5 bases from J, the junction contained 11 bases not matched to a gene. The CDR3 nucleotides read TGTGCCACCAGCAGAGATCTCGGGACAGGGAACGGGCACGAGCAGTACTTC. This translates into CATSRDLGTGNGHEQYF. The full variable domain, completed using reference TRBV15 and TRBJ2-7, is DAMVIQNPRYQVTQFGKPVTLSCSQTLNHNVMYWYQQKSSQAPKLLFHYYDKDFNNEADTPDNFQSRRPNTSFCFLDIRSPGLGDTAMYLCATSRDLGTGNGHEQYFGPGTRLTVT.

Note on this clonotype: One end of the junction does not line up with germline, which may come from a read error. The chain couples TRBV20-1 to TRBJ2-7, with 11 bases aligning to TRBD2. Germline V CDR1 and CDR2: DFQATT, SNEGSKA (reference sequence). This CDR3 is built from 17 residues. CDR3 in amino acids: CCARDGALAGGSEEQYF. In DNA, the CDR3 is TGCTGTGCTAGAGATGGCGCCTTAGCGGGAGGGAGTGAGGAGCAGTACTTC.

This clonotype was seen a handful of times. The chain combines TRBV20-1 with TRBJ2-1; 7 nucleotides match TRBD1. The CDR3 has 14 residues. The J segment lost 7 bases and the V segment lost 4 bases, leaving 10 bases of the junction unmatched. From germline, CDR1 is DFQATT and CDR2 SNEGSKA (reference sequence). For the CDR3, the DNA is TGCAGTGCTAAAAGACAGGGCAACTTAAATGAGCAGTTCTTC. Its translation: CSAKRQGNLNEQFF.

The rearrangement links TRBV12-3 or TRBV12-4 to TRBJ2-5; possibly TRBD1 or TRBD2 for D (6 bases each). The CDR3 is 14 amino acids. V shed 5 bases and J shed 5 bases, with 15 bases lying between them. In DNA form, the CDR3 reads TGTGCCAGCAGTGGGAGAGGGGGGTCGGAGACCCAGTACTTC. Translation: CASSGRGGSETQYF.

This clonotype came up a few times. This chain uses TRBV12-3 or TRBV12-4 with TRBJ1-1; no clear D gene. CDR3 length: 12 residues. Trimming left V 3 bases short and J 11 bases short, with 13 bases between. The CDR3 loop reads CASSFRGWDAFF. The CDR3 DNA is TGTGCCAGCAGTTTTCGCGGTTGGGATGCTTTCTTT.

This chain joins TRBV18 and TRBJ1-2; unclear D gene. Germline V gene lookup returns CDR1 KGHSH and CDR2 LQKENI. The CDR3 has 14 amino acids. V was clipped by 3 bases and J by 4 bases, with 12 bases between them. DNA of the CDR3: TGTGCCAGCTCACCTTCCCGAAAAGGCTATGGCTACACCTTC. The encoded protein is CASSPSRKGYGYTF.

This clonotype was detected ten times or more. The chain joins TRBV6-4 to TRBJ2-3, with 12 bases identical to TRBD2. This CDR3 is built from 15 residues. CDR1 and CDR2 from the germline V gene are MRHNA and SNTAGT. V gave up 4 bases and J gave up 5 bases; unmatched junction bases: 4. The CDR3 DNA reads TGTGCCAGCAGTGTGACTAGCGGGGGTGGAGATACGCAGTATTTT. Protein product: CASSVTSGGGDTQYF.

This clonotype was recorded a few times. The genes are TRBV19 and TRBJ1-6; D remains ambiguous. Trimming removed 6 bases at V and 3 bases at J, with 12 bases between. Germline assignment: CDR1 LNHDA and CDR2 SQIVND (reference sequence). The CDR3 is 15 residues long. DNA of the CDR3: TGTGCCAGTAGGATGTTCCGCGACTATAATTCACCCCTCCACTTT. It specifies CASRMFRDYNSPLHF.

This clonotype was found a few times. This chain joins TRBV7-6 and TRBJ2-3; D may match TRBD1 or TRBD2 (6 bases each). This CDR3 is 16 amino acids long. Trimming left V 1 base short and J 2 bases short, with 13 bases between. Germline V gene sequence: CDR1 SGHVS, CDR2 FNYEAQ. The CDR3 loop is CASSLGAGGSTDTQYF. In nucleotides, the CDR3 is TGTGCCAGCAGCTTAGGGGCCGGGGGCTCCACAGATACGCAGTATTTT. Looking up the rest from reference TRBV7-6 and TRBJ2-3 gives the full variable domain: GAGVSQSPRYKVTKRGQDVALRCDPISGHVSLYWYRQALGQGPEFLTYFNYEAQQDKSGLPNDRFSAERPEGSISTLTIQRTEQRDSAMYRCASSLGAGGSTDTQYFGPGTRLTVL.

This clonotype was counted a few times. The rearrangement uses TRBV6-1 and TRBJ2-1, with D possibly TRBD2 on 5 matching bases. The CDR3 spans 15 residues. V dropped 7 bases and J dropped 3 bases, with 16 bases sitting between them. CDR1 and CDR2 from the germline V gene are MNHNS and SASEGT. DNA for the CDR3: TGTGCCAGCACCCCCCCGGGAAGGGACTACAATGAGCAGTTCTTC. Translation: CASTPPGRDYNEQFF.

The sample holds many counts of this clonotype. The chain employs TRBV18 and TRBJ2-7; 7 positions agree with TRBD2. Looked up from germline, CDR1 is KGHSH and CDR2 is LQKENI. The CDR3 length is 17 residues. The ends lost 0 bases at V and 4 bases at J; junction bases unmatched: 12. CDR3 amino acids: CASSPPVGGRSIYEQYF. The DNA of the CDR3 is TGTGCCAGCTCACCACCGGTGGGAGGGAGGTCCATATACGAGCAGTACTTC.

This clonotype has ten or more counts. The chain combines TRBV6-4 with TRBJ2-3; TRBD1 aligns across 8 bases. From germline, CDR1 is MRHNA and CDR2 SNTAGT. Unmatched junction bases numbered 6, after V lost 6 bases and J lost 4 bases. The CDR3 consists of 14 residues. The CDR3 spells CASSPAGGADTQYF. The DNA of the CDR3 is TGTGCCAGCAGCCCGGCAGGGGGCGCAGATACGCAGTATTTT.

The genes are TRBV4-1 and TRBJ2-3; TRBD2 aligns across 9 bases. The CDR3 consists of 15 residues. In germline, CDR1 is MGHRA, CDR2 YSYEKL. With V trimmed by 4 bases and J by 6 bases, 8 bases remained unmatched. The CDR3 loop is CASSLTIAGADTQYF. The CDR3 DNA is TGCGCCAGCAGCCTTACGATAGCGGGAGCGGATACGCAGTATTTT.

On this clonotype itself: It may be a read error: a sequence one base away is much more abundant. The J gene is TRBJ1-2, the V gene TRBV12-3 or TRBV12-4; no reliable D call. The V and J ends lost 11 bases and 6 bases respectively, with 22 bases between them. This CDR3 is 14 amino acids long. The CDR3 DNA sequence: TGTGCCTCATGGTCCGGGCCAAGCCTACATGGCTACACCTTC. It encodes CASWSGPSLHGYTF.

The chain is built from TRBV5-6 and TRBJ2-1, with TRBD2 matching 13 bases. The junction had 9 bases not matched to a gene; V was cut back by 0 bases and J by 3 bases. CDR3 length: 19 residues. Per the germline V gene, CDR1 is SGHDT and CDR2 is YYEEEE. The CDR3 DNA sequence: TGTGCCAGCAGCTTGGTCTATGGACTAGCGGGAGATAACTACAATGAGCAGTTCTTC. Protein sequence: CASSLVYGLAGDNYNEQFF. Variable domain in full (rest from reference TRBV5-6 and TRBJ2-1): DAGVTQSPTHLIKTRGQQVTLRCSPKSGHDTVSWYQQALGQGPQFIFQYYEEEERQRGNFPDRFSGHQFPNYSSELNVNALLLGDSALYLCASSLVYGLAGDNYNEQFFGPGTRLTVL.

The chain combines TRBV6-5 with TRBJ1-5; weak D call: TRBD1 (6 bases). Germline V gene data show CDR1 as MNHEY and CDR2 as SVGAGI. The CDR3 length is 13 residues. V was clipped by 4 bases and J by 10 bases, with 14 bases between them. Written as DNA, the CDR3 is TGTGCCAGCAGTTCTAGGACAGCCCGTCCCCAGCATTTT. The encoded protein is CASSSRTARPQHF.

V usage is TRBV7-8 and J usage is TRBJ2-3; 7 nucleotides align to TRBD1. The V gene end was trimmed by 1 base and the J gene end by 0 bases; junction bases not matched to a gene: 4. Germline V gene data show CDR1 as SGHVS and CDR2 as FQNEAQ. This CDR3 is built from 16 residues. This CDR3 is CASSLETGYSTDTQYF. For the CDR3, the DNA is TGTGCCAGCAGCTTAGAGACAGGGTATAGCACAGATACGCAGTATTTT.

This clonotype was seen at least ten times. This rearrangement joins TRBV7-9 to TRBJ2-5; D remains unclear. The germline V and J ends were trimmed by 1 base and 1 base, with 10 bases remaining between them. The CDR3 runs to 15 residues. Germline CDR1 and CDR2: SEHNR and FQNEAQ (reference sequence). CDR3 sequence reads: CASSLVGGSQETQYF. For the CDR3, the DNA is TGTGCCAGCAGCTTAGTCGGTGGCAGCCAAGAGACCCAGTACTTC. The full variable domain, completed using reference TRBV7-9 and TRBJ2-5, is DTGVSQNPRHKITKRGQNVTFRCDPISEHNRLYWYRQTLGQGPEFLTYFQNEAQLEKSRLLSDRFSAERPKGSFSTLEIQRTEQGDSAMYLCASSLVGGSQETQYFGPGTRLLVL.